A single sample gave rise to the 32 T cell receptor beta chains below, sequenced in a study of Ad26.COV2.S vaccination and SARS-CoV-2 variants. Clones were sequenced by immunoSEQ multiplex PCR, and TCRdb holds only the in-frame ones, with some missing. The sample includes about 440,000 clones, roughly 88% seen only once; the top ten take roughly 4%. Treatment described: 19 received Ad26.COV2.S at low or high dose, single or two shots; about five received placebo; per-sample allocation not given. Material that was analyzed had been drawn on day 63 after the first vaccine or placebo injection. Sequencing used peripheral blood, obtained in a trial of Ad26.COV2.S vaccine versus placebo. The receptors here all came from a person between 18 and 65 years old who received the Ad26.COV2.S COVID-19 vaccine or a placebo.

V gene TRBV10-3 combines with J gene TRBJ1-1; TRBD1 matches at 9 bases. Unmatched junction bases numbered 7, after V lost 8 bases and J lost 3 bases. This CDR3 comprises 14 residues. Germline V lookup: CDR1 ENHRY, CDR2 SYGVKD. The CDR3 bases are TGTGCCATCCAACAGGGGGCAAGGGACACTGAAGCTTTCTTT. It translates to CAIQQGARDTEAFF.

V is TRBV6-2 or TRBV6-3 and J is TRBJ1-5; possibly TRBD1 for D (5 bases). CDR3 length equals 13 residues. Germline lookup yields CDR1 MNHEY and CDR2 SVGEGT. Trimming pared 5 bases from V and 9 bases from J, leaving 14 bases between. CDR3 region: CASSRGSASPQHF. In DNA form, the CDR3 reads TGTGCCAGCAGTAGGGGCAGCGCCTCGCCCCAGCATTTT.

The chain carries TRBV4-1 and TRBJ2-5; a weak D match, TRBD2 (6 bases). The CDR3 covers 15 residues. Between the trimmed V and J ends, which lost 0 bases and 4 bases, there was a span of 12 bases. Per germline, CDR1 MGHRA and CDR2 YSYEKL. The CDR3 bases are TGCGCCAGCAGCCAAGAACTCGGGAGTGGAGAGACCCAGTACTTC. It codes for CASSQELGSGETQYF.

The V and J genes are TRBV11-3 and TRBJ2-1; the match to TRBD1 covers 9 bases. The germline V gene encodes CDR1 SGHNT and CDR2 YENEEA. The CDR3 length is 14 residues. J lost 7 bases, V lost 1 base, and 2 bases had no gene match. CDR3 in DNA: TGTGCCAGCAGCTTAGGGGGGACAGGGAATGAGCAGTTCTTC. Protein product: CASSLGGTGNEQFF.

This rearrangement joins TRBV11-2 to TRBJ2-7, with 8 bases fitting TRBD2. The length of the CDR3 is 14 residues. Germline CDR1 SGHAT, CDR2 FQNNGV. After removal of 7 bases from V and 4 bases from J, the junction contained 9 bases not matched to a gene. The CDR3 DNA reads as TGTGCCAGCACCGTATTACAGCGGGAGTACGAGCAGTACTTC. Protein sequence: CASTVLQREYEQYF.

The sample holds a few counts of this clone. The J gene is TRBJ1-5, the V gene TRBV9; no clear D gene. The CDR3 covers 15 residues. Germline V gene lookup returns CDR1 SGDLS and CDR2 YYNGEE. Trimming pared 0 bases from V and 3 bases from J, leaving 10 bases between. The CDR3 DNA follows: TGTGCCAGCAGCGTAGTTCCTGATCCCAATCAGCCCCAGCATTTT. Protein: CASSVVPDPNQPQHF.

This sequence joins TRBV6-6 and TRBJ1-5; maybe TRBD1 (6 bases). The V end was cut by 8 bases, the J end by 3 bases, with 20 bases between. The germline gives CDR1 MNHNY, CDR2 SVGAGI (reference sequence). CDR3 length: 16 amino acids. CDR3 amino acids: CASVGTDSTTNQPQHF. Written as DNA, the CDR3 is TGTGCCAGCGTCGGGACGGACAGCACCACCAATCAGCCCCAGCATTTT.

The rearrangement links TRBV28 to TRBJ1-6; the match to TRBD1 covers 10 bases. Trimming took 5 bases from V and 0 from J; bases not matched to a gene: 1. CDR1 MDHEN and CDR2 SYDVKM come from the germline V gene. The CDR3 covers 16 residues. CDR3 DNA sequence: TGTGCCAGCAGTGGACAGGGGGTCTCCTATAATTCACCCCTCCACTTT. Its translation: CASSGQGVSYNSPLHF.

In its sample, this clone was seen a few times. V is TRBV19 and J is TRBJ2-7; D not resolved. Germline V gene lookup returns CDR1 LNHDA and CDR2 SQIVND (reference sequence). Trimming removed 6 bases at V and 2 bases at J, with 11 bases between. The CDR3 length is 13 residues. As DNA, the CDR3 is TGTGCCAGTAGCCAAGGTAGAGCCTACGAGCAGTACTTC. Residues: CASSQGRAYEQYF.

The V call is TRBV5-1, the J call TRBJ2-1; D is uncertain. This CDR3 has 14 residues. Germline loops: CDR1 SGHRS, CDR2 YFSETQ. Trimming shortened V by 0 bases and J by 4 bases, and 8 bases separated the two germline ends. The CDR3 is CASSLGTVYNEQFF. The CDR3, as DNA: TGCGCCAGCAGCTTGGGGACGGTTTACAATGAGCAGTTCTTC.

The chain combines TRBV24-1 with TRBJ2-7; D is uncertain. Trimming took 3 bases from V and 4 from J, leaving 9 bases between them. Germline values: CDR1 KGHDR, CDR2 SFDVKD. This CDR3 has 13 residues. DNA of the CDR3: TGTGCCACCAGTGATCACAATTCGTACGAGCAGTACTTC. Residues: CATSDHNSYEQYF.

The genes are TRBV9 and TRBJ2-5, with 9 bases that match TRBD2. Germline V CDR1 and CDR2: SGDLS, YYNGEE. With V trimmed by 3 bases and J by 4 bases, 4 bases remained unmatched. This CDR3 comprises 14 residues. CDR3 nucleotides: TGTGCCAGCAGCGGGGGACTAGCCAGAGAGACCCAGTACTTC. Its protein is CASSGGLARETQYF.

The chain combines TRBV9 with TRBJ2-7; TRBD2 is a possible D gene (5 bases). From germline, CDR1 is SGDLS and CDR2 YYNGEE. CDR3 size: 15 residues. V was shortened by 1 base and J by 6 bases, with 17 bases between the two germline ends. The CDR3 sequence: CASSVKAGYPSEQYF. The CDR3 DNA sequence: TGTGCCAGCAGCGTAAAGGCGGGCTATCCCTCCGAGCAGTACTTC.

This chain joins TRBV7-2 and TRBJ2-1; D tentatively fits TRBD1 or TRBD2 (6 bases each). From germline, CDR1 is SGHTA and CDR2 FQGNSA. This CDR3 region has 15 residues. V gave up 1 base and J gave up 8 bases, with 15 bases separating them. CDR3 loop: CASSLEGEAGYEQFF. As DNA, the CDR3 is TGTGCCAGCAGCTTAGAGGGGGAGGCGGGCTATGAGCAGTTCTTC.

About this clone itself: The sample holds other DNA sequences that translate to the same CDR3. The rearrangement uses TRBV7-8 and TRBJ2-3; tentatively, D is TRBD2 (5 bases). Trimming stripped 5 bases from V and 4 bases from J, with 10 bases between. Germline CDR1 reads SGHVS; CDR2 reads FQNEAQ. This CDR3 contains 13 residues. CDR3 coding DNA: TGTGCCAGCAGCCTCCTAGCACCAGATACGCAGTATTTT. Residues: CASSLLAPDTQYF. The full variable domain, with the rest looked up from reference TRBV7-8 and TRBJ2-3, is GAGVSQSPRYKVAKRGQDVALRCDPISGHVSLFWYQQALGQGPEFLTYFQNEAQLDKSGLPSDRFFAERPEGSVSTLKIQRTQQEDSAVYLCASSLLAPDTQYFGPGTRLTVL.

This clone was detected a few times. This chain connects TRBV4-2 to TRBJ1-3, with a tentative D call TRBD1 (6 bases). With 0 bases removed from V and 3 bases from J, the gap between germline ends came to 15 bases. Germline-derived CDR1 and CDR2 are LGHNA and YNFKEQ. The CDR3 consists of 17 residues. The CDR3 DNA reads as TGTGCCAGCAGCCAAGATGGGTCGGGGGACATTGGAAACACCATATATTTT. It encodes CASSQDGSGDIGNTIYF.

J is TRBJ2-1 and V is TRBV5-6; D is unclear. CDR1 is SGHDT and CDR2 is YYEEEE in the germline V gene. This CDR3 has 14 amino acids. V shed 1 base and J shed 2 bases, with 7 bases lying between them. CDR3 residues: CASSLRVTYNEQFF. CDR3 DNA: TGTGCCAGCAGCTTGAGAGTTACCTACAATGAGCAGTTCTTC.

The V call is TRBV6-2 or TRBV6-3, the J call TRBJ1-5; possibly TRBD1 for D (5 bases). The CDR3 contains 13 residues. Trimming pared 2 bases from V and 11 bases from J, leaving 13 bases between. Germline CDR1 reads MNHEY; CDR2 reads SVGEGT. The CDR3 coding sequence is TGTGCCAGCAGTTACAGTGGGAGCAGGGCCCAGCATTTT. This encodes CASSYSGSRAQHF.

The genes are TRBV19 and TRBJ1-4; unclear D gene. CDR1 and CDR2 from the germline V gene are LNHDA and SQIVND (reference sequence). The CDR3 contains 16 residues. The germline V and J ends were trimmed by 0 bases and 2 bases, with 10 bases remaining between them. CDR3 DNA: TGTGCCAGTAGTATAGAGGTGTGGAGCACTAATGAAAAACTGTTTTTT. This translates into CASSIEVWSTNEKLFF. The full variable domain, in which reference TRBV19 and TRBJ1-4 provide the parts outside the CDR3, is DGGITQSPKYLFRKEGQNVTLSCEQNLNHDAMYWYRQDPGQGLRLIYYSQIVNDFQKGDIAEGYSVSREKKESFPLTVTSAQKNPTAFYLCASSIEVWSTNEKLFFGSGTQLSVL.

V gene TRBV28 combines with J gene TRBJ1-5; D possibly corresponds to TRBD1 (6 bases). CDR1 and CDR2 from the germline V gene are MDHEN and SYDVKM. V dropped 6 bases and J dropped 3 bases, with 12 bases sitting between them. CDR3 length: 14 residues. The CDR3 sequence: CASRRGGPNQPQHF. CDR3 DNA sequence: TGTGCCAGCAGACGAGGGGGACCCAATCAGCCCCAGCATTTT.

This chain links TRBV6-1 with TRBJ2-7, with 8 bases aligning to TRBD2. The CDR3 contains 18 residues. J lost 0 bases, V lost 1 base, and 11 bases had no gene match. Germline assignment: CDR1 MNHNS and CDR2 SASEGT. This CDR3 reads CASSEGQLLAESSYEQYF. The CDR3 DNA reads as TGTGCCAGCAGTGAAGGCCAACTACTAGCGGAGAGCTCCTACGAGCAGTACTTC.

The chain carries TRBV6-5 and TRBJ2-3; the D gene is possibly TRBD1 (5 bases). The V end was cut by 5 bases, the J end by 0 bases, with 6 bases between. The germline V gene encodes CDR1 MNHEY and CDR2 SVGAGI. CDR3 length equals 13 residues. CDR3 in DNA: TGTGCCAGCAGTAGACAGAGCACAGATACGCAGTATTTT. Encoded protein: CASSRQSTDTQYF.

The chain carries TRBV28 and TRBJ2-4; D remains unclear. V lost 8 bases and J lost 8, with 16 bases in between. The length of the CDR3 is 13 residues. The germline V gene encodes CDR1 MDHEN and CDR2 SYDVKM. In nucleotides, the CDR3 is TGTGCCAGCCGAGTCTTAGGCCGCTACATTCAGTACTTC. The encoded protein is CASRVLGRYIQYF.

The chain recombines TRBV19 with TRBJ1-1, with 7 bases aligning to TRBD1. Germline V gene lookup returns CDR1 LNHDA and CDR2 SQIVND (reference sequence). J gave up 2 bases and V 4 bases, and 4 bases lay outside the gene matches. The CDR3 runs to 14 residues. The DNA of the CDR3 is TGTGCCAGTAGTAAGGGACAGACTAACACTGAAGCTTTCTTT. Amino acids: CASSKGQTNTEAFF.

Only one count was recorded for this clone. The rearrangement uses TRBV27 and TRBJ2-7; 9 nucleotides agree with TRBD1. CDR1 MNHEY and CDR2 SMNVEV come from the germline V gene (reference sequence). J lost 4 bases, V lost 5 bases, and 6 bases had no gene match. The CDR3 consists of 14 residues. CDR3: CASSTYRGPYEQYF. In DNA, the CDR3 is TGTGCCAGCAGTACCTACAGGGGGCCATACGAGCAGTACTTC.

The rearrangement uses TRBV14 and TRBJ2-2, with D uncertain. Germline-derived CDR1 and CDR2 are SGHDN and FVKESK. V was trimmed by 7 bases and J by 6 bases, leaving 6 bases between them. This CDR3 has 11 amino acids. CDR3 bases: TGTGCCAGCAACGAGGCCGGGGAGCTGTTTTTT. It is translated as CASNEAGELFF.

CDR3 nucleotides: TGTGCCAGCAGTATTGGACTAGCTTTTTACAATGAGCAGTTCTTC. This encodes CASSIGLAFYNEQFF. The rearrangement links TRBV9 to TRBJ2-1; 8 bases line up with TRBD2. The CDR3 totals 15 residues. Germline V lookup: CDR1 SGDLS, CDR2 YYNGEE. J gave up 4 bases and V 5 bases, and 8 bases lay outside the gene matches. Looking up the rest from reference TRBV9 and TRBJ2-1 gives the full variable domain: DSGVTQTPKHLITATGQRVTLRCSPRSGDLSVYWYQQSLDQGLQFLIQYYNGEERAKGNILERFSAQQFPDLHSELNLSSLELGDSALYFCASSIGLAFYNEQFFGPGTRLTVL.

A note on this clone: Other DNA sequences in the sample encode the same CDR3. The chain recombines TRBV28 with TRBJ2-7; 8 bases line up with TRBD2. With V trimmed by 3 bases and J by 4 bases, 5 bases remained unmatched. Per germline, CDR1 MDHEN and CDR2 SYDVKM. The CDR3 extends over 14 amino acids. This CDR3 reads CASSLGGGTYEQYF. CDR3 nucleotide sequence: TGTGCCAGCAGTTTGGGCGGGGGGACATACGAGCAGTACTTC.

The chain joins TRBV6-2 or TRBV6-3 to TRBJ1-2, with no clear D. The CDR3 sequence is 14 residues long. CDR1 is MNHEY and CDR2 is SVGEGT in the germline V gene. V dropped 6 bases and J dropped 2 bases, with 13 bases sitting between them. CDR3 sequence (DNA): TGTGCCAGCAGCGAACCCGCCACGAACTATGGCTACACCTTC. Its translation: CASSEPATNYGYTF.

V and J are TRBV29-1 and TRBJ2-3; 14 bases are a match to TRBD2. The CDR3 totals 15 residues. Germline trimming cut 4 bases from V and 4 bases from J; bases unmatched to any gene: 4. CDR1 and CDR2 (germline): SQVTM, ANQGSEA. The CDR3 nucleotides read TGCAGCGTTGGGGGGACTAGCGGGAGCGCAGATACGCAGTATTTT. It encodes CSVGGTSGSADTQYF.

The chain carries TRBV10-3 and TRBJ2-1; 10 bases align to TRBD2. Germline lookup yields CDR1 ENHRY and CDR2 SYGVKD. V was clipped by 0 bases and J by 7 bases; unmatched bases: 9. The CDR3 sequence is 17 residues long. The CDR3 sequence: CAISESPGLALPNEQFF. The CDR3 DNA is TGTGCCATCAGTGAGTCCCCGGGACTAGCGCTCCCTAATGAGCAGTTCTTC.

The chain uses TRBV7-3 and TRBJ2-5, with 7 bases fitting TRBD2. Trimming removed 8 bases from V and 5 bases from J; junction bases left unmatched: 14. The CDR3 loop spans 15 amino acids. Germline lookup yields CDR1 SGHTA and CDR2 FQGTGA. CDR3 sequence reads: CASLRVRRGGETQYF. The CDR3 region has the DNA TGTGCCAGCCTCCGAGTTCGTCGGGGAGGGGAGACCCAGTACTTC.